This TCR beta chain was found in a study of beta chain features in type 1 diabetes. Study-level points and caveats: Among patients with Type 1 diabetes, TCRB CDR3s were moderately but significantly shorter in every one of the four CD4+ subsets.

To note about this clone: Its antigen is currently unknown.

The investigators reverse transcribed all of the isolated RNA, so they sequenced expressed TCRB transcripts. Sequenced by immunoSEQ multiplex PCR; TCRdb stores in-frame clones only, minus some. The sample records a few hundred thousand clones, 15% being singletons. V dropped 0 bases and J dropped 2 bases, with 12 bases sitting between them. Germline assignment: CDR1 MNHEY and CDR2 SVGAGI. The CDR3 extends over 16 amino acids. Sequenced: naive CD4+ T cells from blood. The receptor comes from a man younger than 35 with type 1 diabetes. The gene calls are TRBV6-5 and TRBJ2-3, with TRBD2 as a possible D gene (6 bases). CDR3 residues: CASSYSKGTLTDTQYF. The CDR3 DNA sequence: TGTGCCAGCAGTTACTCGAAGGGGACTCTCACAGATACGCAGTATTTT.